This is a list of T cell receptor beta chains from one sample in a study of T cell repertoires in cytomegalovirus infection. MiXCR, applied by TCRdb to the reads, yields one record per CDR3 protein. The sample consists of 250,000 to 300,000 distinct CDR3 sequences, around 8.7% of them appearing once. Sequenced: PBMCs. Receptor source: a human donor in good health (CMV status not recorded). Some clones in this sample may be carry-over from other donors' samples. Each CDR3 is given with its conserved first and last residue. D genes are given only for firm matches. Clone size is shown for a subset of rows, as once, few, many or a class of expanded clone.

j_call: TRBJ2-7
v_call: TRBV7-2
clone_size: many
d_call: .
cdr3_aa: CASSFSYEQYF
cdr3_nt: TGTGCCAGCAGCTTCTCCTACGAGCAGTACTTC

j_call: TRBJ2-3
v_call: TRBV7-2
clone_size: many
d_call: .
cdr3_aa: CASSLAGEQYTQYF
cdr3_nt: TGTGCCAGCAGCTTAGCAGGGGAACAATATACGCAGTATTTT

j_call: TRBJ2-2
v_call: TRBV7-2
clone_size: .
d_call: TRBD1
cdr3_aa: CASSQGVSGLFF
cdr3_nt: TGTGCCAGCAGCCAGGGGGTGTCTGGGCTGTTTTTT

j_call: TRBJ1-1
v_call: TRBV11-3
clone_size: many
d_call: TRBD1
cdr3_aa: CASSNRGRNTEAFF
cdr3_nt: TGTGCCAGCAGCAACAGGGGAAGGAACACTGAAGCTTTCTTT

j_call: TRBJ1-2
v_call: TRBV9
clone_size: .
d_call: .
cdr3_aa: CASSAEHFIYGYTF
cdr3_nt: TGTGCCAGCAGCGCCGAACACTTTATCTATGGCTACACCTTC

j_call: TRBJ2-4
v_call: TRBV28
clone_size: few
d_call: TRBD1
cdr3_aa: CASSEPSGQGAKNIQYF
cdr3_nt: TGTGCCAGCAGTGAACCGTCGGGACAGGGAGCCAAAAACATTCAGTACTTC

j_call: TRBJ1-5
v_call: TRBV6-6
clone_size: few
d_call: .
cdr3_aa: CASSGQGMIQPQHF
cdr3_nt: TGTGCCAGCAGTGGCCAGGGGATGATCCAGCCCCAGCATTTT

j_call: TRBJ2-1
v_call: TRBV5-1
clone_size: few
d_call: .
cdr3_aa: CASSLEGGPGQLSYNEQFF
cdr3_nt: TGCGCCAGCAGCTTGGAGGGGGGACCGGGACAATTATCCTACAATGAGCAGTTCTTC

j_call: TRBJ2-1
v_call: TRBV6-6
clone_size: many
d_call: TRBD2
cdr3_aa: CASSSGLAGGFDEQFF
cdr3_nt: TGTGCCAGCAGTAGTGGACTAGCGGGAGGGTTCGATGAGCAGTTCTTC

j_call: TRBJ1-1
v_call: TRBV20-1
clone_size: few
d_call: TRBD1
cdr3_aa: CSARATGGYTEAFF
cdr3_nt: TGCAGTGCTAGGGCCACAGGGGGCTATACTGAAGCTTTCTTT

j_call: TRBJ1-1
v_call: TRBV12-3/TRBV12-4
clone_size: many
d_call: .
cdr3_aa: CASSERGGNTEAFF
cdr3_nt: TGTGCCAGCAGCGAAAGGGGGGGAAACACTGAAGCTTTCTTT

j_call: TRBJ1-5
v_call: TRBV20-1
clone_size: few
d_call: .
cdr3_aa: CSARVGTGNQPQHF
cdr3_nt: TGCAGTGCTCGAGTCGGAACAGGGAATCAGCCCCAGCATTTT

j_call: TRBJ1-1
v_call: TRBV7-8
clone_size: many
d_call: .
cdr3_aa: CASSLVGGGTEAFF
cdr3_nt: TGTGCCAGCAGCTTAGTGGGGGGGGGGACTGAAGCTTTCTTT

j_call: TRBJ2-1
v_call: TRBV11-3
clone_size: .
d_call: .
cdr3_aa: CASSLVGQGGYNEQFF
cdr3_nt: TGTGCCAGCAGCTTAGTGGGCCAGGGGGGTTACAATGAGCAGTTCTTC

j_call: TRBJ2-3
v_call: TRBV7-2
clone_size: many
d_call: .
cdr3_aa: CASSSLPITTDTQYF
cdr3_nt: TGTGCCAGCAGCTCCCTCCCTATAACCACAGATACGCAGTATTTT

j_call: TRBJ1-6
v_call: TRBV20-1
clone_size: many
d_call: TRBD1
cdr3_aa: CSARGTGFNSPLHF
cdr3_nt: TGCAGTGCTAGGGGGACAGGGTTCAATTCACCCCTCCACTTT

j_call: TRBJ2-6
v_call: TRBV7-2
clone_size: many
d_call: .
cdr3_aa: CASSPRGGAAGANVLTF
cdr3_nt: TGTGCCAGCAGCCCAAGGGGGGGGGCAGCTGGGGCCAACGTCCTGACTTTC

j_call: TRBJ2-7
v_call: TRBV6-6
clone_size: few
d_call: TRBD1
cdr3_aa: CASSYLDRVKAFYEQYF
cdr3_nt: TGTGCCAGCAGCTACCTCGACAGGGTGAAGGCTTTTTACGAGCAGTACTTC

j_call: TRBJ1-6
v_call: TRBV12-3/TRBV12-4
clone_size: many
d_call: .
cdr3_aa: CASTPGWDSPLHF
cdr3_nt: TGTGCCAGCACACCGGGATGGGATTCACCCCTCCACTTT

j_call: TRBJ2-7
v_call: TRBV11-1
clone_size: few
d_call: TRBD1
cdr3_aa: CASSLDRGADEQYF
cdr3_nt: TGTGCCAGCAGCTTAGACAGGGGGGCAGACGAGCAGTACTTC

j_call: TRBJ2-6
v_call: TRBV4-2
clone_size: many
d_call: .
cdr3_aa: CASSQSDSGANVLTF
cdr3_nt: TGTGCCAGCAGCCAGAGCGATTCTGGGGCCAACGTCCTGACTTTC

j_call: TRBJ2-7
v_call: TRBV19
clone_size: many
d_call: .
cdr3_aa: CASKAGTQGYEQYF
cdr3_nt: TGTGCCAGTAAAGCCGGGACACAAGGCTACGAGCAGTACTTC

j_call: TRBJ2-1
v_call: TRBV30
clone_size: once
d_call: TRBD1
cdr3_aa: CAMTGGYEQFF
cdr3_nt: TGTGCCATGACAGGGGGCTATGAGCAGTTCTTC

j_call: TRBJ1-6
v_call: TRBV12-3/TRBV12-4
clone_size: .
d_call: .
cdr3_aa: CASRWTSTGSPLHF
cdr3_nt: TGTGCCAGCAGATGGACCTCCACGGGGTCACCCCTCCACTTT

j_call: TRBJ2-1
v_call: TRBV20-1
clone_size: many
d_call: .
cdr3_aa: CSALKGAGRHNEQFF
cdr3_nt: TGCAGTGCTCTGAAGGGTGCAGGGCGGCATAATGAGCAGTTCTTC

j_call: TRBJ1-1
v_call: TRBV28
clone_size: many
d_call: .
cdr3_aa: CASSPLVSAGKAFF
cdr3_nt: TGTGCCAGCAGCCCCCTCGTCTCGGCAGGGAAAGCTTTCTTT

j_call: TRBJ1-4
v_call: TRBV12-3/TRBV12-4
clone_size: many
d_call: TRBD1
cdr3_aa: CASRGQGNEKLFF
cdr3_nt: TGTGCCAGCAGGGGACAGGGTAATGAAAAACTGTTTTTT

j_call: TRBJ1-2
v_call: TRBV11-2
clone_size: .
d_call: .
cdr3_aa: CASSKRQGDYGYTF
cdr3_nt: TGTGCCAGCAGCAAAAGGCAGGGCGACTATGGCTACACCTTC

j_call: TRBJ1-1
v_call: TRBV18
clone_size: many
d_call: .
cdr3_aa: CASSDGPFKVEAFF
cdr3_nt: TGTGCCAGCTCAGACGGTCCCTTTAAAGTCGAAGCTTTCTTT

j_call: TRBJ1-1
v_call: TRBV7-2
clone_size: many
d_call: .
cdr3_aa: CASSVGNTEAFF
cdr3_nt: TGTGCCAGCAGCGTCGGAAACACTGAAGCTTTCTTT

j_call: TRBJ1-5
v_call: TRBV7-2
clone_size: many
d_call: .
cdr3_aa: CASSLSWGSNQPQHF
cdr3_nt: TGTGCCAGCAGCTTAAGTTGGGGTAGCAATCAGCCCCAGCATTTT

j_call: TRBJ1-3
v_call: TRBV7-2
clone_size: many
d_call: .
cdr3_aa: CASSLSDAGNTIYF
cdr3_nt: TGTGCCAGCAGCTTATCCGACGCTGGAAACACCATATATTTT

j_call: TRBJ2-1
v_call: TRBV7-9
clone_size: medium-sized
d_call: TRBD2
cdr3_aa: CASSFGGLAGITYNEQFF
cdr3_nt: TGTGCCAGCAGTTTTGGAGGACTAGCGGGGATAACCTACAATGAGCAGTTCTTC

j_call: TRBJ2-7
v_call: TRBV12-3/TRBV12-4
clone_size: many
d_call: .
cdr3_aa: CASRLGGVYEQYF
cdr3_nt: TGTGCCAGCAGGCTCGGGGGTGTCTACGAGCAGTACTTC

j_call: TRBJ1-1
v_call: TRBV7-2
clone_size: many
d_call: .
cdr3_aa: CASSSTGSAVSRAFF
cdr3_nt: TGTGCCAGCAGCTCGACGGGCAGCGCCGTAAGTAGGGCTTTCTTT

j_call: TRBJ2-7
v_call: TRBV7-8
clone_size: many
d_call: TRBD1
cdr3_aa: CASSRTGQGYEQYF
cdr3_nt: TGTGCCAGCAGCCGAACCGGACAGGGCTACGAGCAGTACTTC

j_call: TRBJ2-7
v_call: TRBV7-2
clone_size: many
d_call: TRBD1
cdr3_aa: CASSFGQGMTYEQYF
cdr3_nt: TGTGCCAGCAGCTTTGGACAGGGGATGACCTACGAGCAGTACTTC

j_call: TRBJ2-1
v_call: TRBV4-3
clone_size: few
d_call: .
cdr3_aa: CASSQEPGHTSYNEQFF
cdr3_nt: TGCGCCAGCAGCCAGGAACCGGGACACACCTCCTACAATGAGCAGTTCTTC

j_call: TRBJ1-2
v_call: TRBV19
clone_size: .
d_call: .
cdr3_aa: CASSIPGSWGYTF
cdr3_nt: TGTGCCAGTAGTATCCCAGGGAGTTGGGGCTACACCTTC

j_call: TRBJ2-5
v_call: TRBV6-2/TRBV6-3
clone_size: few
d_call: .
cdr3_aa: CASSPSRAQYF
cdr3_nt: TGTGCCAGCAGTCCCTCCCGGGCCCAGTACTTC

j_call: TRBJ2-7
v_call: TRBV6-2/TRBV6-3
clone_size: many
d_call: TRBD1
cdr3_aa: CASSPGTGTLNEQYF
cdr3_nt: TGTGCCAGCAGTCCCGGGACAGGGACCCTCAACGAGCAGTACTTC

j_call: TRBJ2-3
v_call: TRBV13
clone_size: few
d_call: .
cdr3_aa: CASSLDGVSTDTQYF
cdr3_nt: TGCGCCAGCAGCTTGGATGGGGTTAGCACAGATACGCAGTATTTT

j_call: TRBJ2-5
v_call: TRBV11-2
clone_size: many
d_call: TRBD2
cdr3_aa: CASSFGTSGIVTQYF
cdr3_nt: TGTGCCAGCAGCTTCGGGACTAGCGGGATTGTGACCCAGTACTTC

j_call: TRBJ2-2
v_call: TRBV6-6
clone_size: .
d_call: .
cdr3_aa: CASSSLVSGELFF
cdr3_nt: TGTGCCAGCAGTTCCCTAGTTTCCGGGGAGCTGTTTTTT

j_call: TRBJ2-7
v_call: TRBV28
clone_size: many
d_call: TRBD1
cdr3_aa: CASRDPGQGGEQYF
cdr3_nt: TGTGCCAGCAGGGATCCTGGACAGGGCGGCGAGCAGTACTTC

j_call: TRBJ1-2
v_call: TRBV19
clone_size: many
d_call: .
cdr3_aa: CASSIGQEHGYTF
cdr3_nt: TGTGCCAGTAGTATAGGACAGGAACATGGCTACACCTTC

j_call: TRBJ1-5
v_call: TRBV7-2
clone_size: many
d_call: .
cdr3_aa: CASSPSPSNQPQHF
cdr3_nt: TGTGCCAGCAGTCCCTCCCCTAGCAATCAGCCCCAGCATTTT

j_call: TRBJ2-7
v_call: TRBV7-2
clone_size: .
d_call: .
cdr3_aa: CASSPARSWTYEQYF
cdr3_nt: TGTGCCAGCAGCCCAGCGAGATCTTGGACCTACGAGCAGTACTTC

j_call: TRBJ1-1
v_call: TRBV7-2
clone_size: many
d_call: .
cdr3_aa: CASSLRSLQNTEAFF
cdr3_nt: TGTGCCAGCAGCTTACGGTCCCTGCAGAACACTGAAGCTTTCTTT